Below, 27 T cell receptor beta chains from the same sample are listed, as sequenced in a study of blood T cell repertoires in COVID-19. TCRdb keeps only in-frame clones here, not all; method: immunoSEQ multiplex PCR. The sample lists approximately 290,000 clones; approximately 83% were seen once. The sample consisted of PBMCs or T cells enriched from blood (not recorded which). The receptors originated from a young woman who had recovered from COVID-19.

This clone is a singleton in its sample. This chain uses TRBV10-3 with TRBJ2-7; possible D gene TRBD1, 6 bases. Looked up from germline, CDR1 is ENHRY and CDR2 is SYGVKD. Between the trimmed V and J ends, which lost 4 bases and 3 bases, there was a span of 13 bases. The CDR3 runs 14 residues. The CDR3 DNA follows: TGTGCCATCAGTGTGTCAGGACAGAACTACGAGCAGTACTTC. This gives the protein CAISVSGQNYEQYF.

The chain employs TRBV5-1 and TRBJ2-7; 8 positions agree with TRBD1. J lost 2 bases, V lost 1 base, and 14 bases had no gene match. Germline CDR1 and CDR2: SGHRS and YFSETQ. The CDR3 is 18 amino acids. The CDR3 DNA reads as TGCGCCAGCAGCTTGAATAGGGGCGGGGACAGGAAGACCTACGAGCAGTACTTC. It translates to CASSLNRGGDRKTYEQYF.

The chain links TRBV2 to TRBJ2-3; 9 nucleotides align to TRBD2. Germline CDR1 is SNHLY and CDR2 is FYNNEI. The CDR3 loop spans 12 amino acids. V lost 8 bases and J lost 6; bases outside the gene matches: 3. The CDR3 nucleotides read TGTGCCAGCCGCGGACTAGCGGATACGCAGTATTTT. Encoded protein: CASRGLADTQYF.

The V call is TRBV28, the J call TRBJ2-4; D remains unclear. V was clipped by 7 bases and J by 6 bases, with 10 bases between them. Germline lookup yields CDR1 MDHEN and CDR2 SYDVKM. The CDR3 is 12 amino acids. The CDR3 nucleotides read TGTGCCAGCAAAGGCGGTGGAAACATTCAGTACTTC. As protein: CASKGGGNIQYF.

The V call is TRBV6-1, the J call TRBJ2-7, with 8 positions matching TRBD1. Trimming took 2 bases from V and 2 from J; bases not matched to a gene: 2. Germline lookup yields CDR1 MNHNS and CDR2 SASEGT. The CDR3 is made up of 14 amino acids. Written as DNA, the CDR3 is TGTGCCAGCAGTGAACGACAGGGGACCTACGAGCAGTACTTC. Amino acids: CASSERQGTYEQYF.

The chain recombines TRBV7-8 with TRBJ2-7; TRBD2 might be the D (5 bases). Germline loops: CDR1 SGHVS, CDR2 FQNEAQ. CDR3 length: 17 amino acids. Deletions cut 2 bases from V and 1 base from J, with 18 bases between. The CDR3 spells CASSLPPVGESSYEQYF. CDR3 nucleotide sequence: TGTGCCAGCAGCTTACCCCCTGTGGGAGAGTCTTCCTACGAGCAGTACTTC.

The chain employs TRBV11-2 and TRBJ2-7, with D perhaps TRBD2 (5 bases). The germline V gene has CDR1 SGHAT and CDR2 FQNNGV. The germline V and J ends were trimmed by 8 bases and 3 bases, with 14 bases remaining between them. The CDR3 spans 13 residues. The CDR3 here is CASGPDGVYEQYF. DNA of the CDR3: TGTGCCAGCGGACCGGACGGGGTCTACGAGCAGTACTTC.

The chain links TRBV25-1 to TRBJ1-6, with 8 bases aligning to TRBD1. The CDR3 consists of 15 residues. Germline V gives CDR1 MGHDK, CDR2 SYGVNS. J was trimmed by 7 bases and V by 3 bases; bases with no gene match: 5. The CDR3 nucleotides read TGTGCCAGCAGTGATCTAGCAGGGGGCAATTCACCCCTCCACTTT. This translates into CASSDLAGGNSPLHF.

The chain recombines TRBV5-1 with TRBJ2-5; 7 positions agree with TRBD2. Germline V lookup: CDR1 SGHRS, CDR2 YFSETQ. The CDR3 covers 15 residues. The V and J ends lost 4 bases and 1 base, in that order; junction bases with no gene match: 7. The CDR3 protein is CASSPMGRAQETQYF. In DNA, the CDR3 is TGCGCCAGCAGCCCCATGGGGAGGGCCCAAGAGACCCAGTACTTC.

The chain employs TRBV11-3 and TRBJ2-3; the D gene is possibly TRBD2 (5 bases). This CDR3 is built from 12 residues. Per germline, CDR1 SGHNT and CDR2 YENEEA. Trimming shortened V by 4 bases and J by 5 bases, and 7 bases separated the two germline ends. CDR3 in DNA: TGTGCCAGCAGCTCCGGACTAGATACGCAGTATTTT. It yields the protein CASSSGLDTQYF. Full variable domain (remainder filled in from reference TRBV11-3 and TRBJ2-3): EAGVVQSPRYKIIEKKQPVAFWCNPISGHNTLYWYLQNLGQGPELLIRYENEEAVDDSQLPKDRFSAERLKGVDSTLKIQPAELGDSAVYLCASSSGLDTQYFGPGTRLTVL.

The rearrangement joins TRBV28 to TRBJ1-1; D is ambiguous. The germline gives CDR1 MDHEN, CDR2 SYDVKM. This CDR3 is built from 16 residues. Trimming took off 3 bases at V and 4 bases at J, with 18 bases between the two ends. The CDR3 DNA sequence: TGTGCCAGCAGTTTTAAAGTTGGAGGTGTAGGCACTGAAGCTTTCTTT. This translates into CASSFKVGGVGTEAFF.

The CDR3 sequence is CASSIFGQNTGELFF. The CDR3 DNA reads as TGTGCCAGTAGTATTTTCGGACAGAACACCGGGGAGCTGTTTTTT. This rearrangement joins TRBV19 to TRBJ2-2; D perhaps matches TRBD1 (5 bases). Germline CDR1 and CDR2: LNHDA and SQIVND (reference sequence). Between the trimmed V and J ends, which lost 3 bases and 1 base, there was a span of 9 bases. The CDR3 sequence is 15 residues long.

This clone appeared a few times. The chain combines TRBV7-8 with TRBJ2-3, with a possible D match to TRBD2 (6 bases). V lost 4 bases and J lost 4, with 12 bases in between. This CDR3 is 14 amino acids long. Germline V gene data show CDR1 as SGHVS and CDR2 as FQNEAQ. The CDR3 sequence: CASSSGTVADTQYF. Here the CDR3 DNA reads TGTGCCAGCAGCTCCGGGACTGTCGCAGATACGCAGTATTTT.

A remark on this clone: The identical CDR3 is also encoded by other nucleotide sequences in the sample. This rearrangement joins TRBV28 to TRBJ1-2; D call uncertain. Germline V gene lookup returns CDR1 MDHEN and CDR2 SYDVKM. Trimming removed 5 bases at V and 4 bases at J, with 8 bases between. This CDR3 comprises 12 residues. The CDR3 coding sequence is TGTGCCAGCAGTAGACAATCCTATGGCTACACCTTC. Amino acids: CASSRQSYGYTF.

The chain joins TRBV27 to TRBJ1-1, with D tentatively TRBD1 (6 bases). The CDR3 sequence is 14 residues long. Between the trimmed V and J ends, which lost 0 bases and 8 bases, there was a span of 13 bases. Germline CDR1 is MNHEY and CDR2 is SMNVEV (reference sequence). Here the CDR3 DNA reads TGTGCCAGCAGTTTATCTACAGGGTCCGGCGAAGCTTTCTTT. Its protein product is CASSLSTGSGEAFF.

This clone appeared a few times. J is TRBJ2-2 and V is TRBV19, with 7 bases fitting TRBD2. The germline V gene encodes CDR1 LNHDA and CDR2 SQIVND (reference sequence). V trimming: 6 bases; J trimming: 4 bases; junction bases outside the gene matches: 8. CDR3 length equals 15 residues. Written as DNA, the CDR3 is TGTGCCAGTAGACGGGGCGGGAGTATCACCGGGGAGCTGTTTTTT. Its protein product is CASRRGGSITGELFF.

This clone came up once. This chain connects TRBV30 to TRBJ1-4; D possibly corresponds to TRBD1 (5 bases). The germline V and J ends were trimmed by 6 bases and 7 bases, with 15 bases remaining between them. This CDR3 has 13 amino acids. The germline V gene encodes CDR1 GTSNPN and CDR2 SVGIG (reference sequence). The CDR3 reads CACAWGGGEKLFF. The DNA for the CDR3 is TGTGCCTGTGCGTGGGGGGGAGGTGAAAAACTGTTTTTT.

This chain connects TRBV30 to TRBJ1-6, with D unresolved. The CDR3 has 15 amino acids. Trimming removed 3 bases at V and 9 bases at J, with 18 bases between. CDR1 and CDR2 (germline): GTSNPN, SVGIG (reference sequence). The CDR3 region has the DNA TGTGCCTGGAGCCAGATTATCGGGGTTTTTTCACCCCTCCACTTT. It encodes CAWSQIIGVFSPLHF.

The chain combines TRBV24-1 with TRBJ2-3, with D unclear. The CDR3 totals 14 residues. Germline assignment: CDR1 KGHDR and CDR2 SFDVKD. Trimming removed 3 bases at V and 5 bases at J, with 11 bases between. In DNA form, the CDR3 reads TGTGCCACCAGTGATGCCCGGGTGATAGATACGCAGTATTTT. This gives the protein CATSDARVIDTQYF.

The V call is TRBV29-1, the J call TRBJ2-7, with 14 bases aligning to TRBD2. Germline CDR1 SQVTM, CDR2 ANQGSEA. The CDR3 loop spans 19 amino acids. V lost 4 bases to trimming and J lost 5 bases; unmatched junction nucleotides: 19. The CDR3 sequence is CSVGSWAAGLAGELNEQYF. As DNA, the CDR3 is TGCAGCGTTGGGTCTTGGGCGGCGGGACTAGCGGGAGAGCTGAACGAGCAGTACTTC.

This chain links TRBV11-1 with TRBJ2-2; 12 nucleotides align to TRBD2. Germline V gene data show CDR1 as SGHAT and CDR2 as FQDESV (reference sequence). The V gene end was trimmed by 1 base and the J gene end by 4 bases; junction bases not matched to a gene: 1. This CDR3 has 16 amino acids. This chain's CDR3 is CASSLGLAGVTGELFF. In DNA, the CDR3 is TGTGCCAGCAGCTTAGGACTAGCGGGAGTCACCGGGGAGCTGTTTTTT.

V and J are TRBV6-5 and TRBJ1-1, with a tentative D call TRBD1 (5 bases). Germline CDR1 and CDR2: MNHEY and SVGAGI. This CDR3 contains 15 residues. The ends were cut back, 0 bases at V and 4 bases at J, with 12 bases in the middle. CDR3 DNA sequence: TGTGCCAGCAGTTACTCCCGGGGGGTGAGCACTGAAGCTTTCTTT. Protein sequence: CASSYSRGVSTEAFF.

CDR3 amino acids: CASKEITQPQHF. The CDR3 DNA sequence: TGTGCCAGCAAAGAGATTACTCAGCCCCAGCATTTT. The V call is TRBV28, the J call TRBJ1-5; D call uncertain. Per the germline V gene, CDR1 is MDHEN and CDR2 is SYDVKM. The ends were cut back, 7 bases at V and 6 bases at J, with 10 bases in the middle. This CDR3 has 12 residues.

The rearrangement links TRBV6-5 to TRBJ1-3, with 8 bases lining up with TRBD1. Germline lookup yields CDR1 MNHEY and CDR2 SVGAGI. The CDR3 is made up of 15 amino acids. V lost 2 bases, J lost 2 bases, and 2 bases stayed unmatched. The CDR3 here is CASSYQGATGNTIYF. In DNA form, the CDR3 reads TGTGCCAGCAGTTACCAGGGGGCCACTGGAAACACCATATATTTT.

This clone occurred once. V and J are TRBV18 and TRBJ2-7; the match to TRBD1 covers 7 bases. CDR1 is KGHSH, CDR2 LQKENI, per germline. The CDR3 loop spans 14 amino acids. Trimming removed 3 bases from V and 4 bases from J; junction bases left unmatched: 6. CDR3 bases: TGTGCCAGCTCACCGGGGACAGTATTTTACGAGCAGTACTTC. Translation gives CASSPGTVFYEQYF.

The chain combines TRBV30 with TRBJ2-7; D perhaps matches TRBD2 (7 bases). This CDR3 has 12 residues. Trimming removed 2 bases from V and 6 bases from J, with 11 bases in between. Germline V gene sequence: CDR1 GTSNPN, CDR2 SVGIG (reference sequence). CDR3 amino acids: CAWSYGGPEQYF. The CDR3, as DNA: TGTGCCTGGAGTTACGGGGGGCCCGAGCAGTACTTC.

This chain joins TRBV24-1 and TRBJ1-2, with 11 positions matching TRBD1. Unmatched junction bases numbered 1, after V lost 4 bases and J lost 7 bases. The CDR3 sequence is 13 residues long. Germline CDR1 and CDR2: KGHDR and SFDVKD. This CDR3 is CATSEGTGGGYTF. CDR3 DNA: TGTGCCACCAGTGAGGGGACAGGGGGTGGCTACACCTTC.